The rows below give T cell receptor beta chains drawn from one sample of a study of blood T cell repertoires in COVID-19. Generated by immunoSEQ multiplex PCR, the TCRdb table keeps only in-frame clones and is missing some. Of around 370,000 clones in the sample, around 90% were seen once. The specimen was peripheral blood. Every receptor here comes from a woman aged 18-29 years who had recovered from COVID-19. The CDR3 runs from the conserved cysteine through the conserved F or W. A D gene is named only where the DNA matches it firmly. Some rows have no size entry. The others give once, few or many, or a class for an expanded clone.

D	V	J	size	DNA	CDR3
TRBD1	TRBV9	TRBJ1-1	NA	TGTGCCAGCAGCTCATTTCGCCCGGGACAGGGTACCAACACTGAAGCTTTCTTT	CASSSFRPGQGTNTEAFF
TRBD1	TRBV30	TRBJ1-5	NA	TGTGCCTGGAAGGGGGCGAGCAATCAGCCCCAGCATTTT	CAWKGASNQPQHF
TRBD1	TRBV18	TRBJ1-4	NA	TGTGCCAGCTCACCGACCGACCCCCGGGACAGGGAGTACACTAATGAAAAACTGTTTTTT	CASSPTDPRDREYTNEKLFF
NA	TRBV5-8	TRBJ2-1	NA	TGTGCCAGCAGCCTTGGGACTTCAGAGCAGTTCTTC	CASSLGTSEQFF
NA	TRBV21-1	TRBJ2-2	once	TGTGCCAGCAGCCCCCGCTGGCTAGCGGGCACCGGGGAGCTGTTTTTT	CASSPRWLAGTGELFF
TRBD1	TRBV5-4	TRBJ2-1	NA	TGTGCCAGCAGCCGGACAGGGTCGGGGTACGGGAGTGGAAATGAGCAGTTCTTC	CASSRTGSGYGSGNEQFF
NA	TRBV7-2	TRBJ1-1	NA	TGTGCCAGCAGCTTAGGGCGGCGCGGTTTTACTGAAGCTTTCTTT	CASSLGRRGFTEAFF
TRBD1	TRBV7-2	TRBJ1-1	NA	TGTGCCAGCAGCTCCCCGGACAGGGGTAGGACTGAAGCTTTCTTT	CASSSPDRGRTEAFF
NA	TRBV6-5	TRBJ1-2	NA	TGTGCCAGCACCACTGGGGGCTTTGGCTACACCTTC	CASTTGGFGYTF
NA	TRBV10-3	TRBJ2-3	NA	TGTGCCATCAGGAACTCCGATACGCAGTATTTT	CAIRNSDTQYF
TRBD2	TRBV11-3	TRBJ2-3	few	TGTGCCAGCAGCTTACGACTAGCGGGAGGGTTGGATACGCAGTATTTT	CASSLRLAGGLDTQYF
NA	TRBV5-6	TRBJ2-5	NA	TGTGCCAGCAGCCAAATCGGACAGCAAGAGACCCAGTACTTC	CASSQIGQQETQYF
NA	TRBV29-1	TRBJ1-2	NA	TGCAGCGTTGGGGGACAATTGGTATGGGGCTACACCTTC	CSVGGQLVWGYTF
NA	TRBV5-4	TRBJ1-2	NA	TGTGCCAGCAGCCAATACTATGGCTACACCTTC	CASSQYYGYTF
NA	TRBV19	TRBJ1-4	NA	TGTGCCAGTAGTACCACAGGGAAACTGTTTTTT	CASSTTGKLFF
TRBD1	TRBV18	TRBJ1-6	NA	TGTGCCAGCTCACCCCGGGACAGAAATAATTCACCCCTCCACTTT	CASSPRDRNNSPLHF
TRBD2	TRBV4-1	TRBJ2-2	NA	TGCGCCAGCAGCCAAGATGTCCTAGCGGGAGTCACCGGGGAGCTGTTTTTT	CASSQDVLAGVTGELFF
TRBD2	TRBV11-2	TRBJ2-3	NA	TGTGCCAGCAGCACAGCGGGAGGGCCTCTAGATACGCAGTATTTT	CASSTAGGPLDTQYF